The clone carrying this T cell receptor (beta chain) was seen a single time. Its antigen is still unknown. Sequenced by immunoSEQ multiplex PCR; TCRdb stores in-frame clones only, minus some. There are approximately 130,000 clones in the sample; 70% to 90% occur only once, and 25% to 35% lies in the top ten. The data originate from a study of T cell responses to AZD1222 COVID-19 vaccine. General study findings and limits: In a largely white British group with more females than males, clonal diversity was possibly underestimated.

This CDR3 spans 14 amino acids. CDR1 is SGHRS and CDR2 is YFSETQ in the germline V gene. V was pared by 5 bases and J by 8 bases, with 5 bases of the junction left unmatched. The starting material was peripheral blood, obtained on day 0 of AZD1222 vaccination. The sequence was obtained from an adult in good health. The chain couples TRBV5-1 to TRBJ1-6; 9 nucleotides line up with TRBD1. The CDR3 spells CASRAGQGDSPLHF. The CDR3 DNA sequence: TGCGCCAGCAGGGCGGGACAGGGAGATTCACCCCTCCACTTT.